This T cell receptor beta chain emerged from a study of Ad26.COV2.S vaccination and SARS-CoV-2 variants. Study details: Recipients of Ad26.COV2.S got it intramuscularly, once or twice 56 days apart. Study-level findings and limits: Among vaccine recipients, spike-specific TCR breadth exceeded that of placebo recipients. Non-spike TCR breadth showed similarity between vaccine and placebo recipients.

A note on this clone: Its antigen is not identified. Other DNA variants within this sample encode the same CDR3.

V gave up 0 bases and J gave up 1 base, with 8 bases separating them. Germline CDR1 SGHRS, CDR2 YFSETQ. This CDR3 has 14 residues. The method was immunoSEQ multiplex PCR; TCRdb's version includes in-frame clones alone and lacks a portion of them. The table has about 370,000 clones, roughly nine tenths seen once. Regarding treatment: around 19 received Ad26.COV2.S at low or high dose, single or two shots; roughly five received placebo; per-sample allocation not given. The study sampled participants on day 63 after the first vaccine or placebo injection. An Ad26 vector was used to express Wuhan-strain SARS-CoV-2 spike as the vaccine.

The sequence came from a person between 18 and 65 years old who received the Ad26.COV2.S COVID-19 vaccine or a placebo. The sample in question was peripheral blood, obtained in a trial of Ad26.COV2.S vaccine versus placebo. The chain has TRBV5-1 and TRBJ2-7; D is ambiguous. The CDR3 bases are TGCGCCAGCAGCTTGGAGTCCGGATCCTACGAGCAGTACTTC. Amino acid sequence: CASSLESGSYEQYF.